These 25 T cell receptor beta chains were all obtained from the same sample, sequenced in a study of control samples from healthy donors and cancer patients. Sequencing used immunoSEQ multiplex PCR; TCRdb keeps in-frame clones, though not all of them. The data hold over 80,000 clones, with over 80% observed a single time. The sequencing sample was made of blood. Receptors were obtained from a man under 40 in good health.

The gene calls are TRBV7-9 and TRBJ1-5; 12 bases are shared with TRBD1. The CDR3 spans 16 residues. J was trimmed by 6 bases and V by 5 bases; bases with no gene match: 8. In germline, CDR1 is SEHNR, CDR2 FQNEAQ (reference sequence). CDR3 coding DNA: TGTGCCAGCAGCCCCGGGACAGGGGGCTGGAGTCAGCCCCAGCATTTT. It yields the protein CASSPGTGGWSQPQHF.

This clone was counted once. This specimen includes other DNA sequences encoding the same CDR3. The rearrangement links TRBV10-3 to TRBJ2-5; 10 bases map to TRBD2. This CDR3 is built from 13 residues. Germline values: CDR1 ENHRY, CDR2 SYGVKD. V shed 8 bases, J shed 3 bases, and the junction held 3 bases outside the gene matches. CDR3 coding DNA: TGTGCCATCTCTAGCGGGGGAAAAGAGACCCAGTACTTC. Its protein is CAISSGGKETQYF.

The rearrangement joins TRBV12-3 or TRBV12-4 to TRBJ1-1; no firm D call. The length of the CDR3 is 13 residues. V dropped 7 bases and J dropped 1 base, with 10 bases sitting between them. The CDR3, as DNA: TGTGCCAGCAACCCCGTAGGGAACACTGAAGCTTTCTTT. This encodes CASNPVGNTEAFF.

V and J are TRBV3-1 (or the pseudogene TRBV3-2) and TRBJ1-1; weak D call: TRBD1 (6 bases). There are 16 residues in the CDR3. CDR1 LGHDT and CDR2 YNNKEL come from the germline V gene (reference sequence). Trimming removed 3 bases from V and 1 base from J, with 15 bases in between. DNA of the CDR3: TGTGCCAGCAGCCACCACCTCGCACAGGGGAACACTGAAGCTTTCTTT. Protein: CASSHHLAQGNTEAFF.

This chain links TRBV9 with TRBJ1-3; D gene ambiguous. The germline gives CDR1 SGDLS, CDR2 YYNGEE. Trimming took off 9 bases at V and 0 bases at J, with 10 bases between the two ends. The CDR3 consists of 13 residues. DNA for the CDR3: TGTGCCAAAGGAGACCACTCTGGAAACACCATATATTTT. This codes for CAKGDHSGNTIYF.

V usage is TRBV2 and J usage is TRBJ1-2; the D is unclear. This CDR3 comprises 13 residues. V was shortened by 6 bases and J by 3 bases, with 11 bases between the two germline ends. Germline CDR1 reads SNHLY; CDR2 reads FYNNEI. CDR3 coding DNA: TGTGCCAGCAGCGCCGGGGATTACTATGGCTACACCTTC. Its translation: CASSAGDYYGYTF.

This clone was counted once. V gene TRBV5-1 combines with J gene TRBJ2-6, with D unresolved. V was shortened by 0 bases and J by 4 bases, with 11 bases between the two germline ends. Germline CDR1 and CDR2: SGHRS and YFSETQ. This CDR3 is built from 16 residues. The CDR3 is CASSLGLSAGANVLTF. The CDR3 nucleotides are TGCGCCAGCAGCTTGGGATTGAGTGCGGGGGCCAACGTCCTGACTTTC.

V usage is TRBV18 and J usage is TRBJ1-1; D is undetermined. Trimming removed 1 base from V and 1 base from J, with 7 bases in between. The CDR3 runs 14 residues. The V gene's germline CDR1 is KGHSH and CDR2 LQKENI. The CDR3 DNA reads TGTGCCAGCTCACCACTCCCTCCGAACACTGAAGCTTTCTTT. This codes for CASSPLPPNTEAFF.

This rearrangement joins TRBV19 to TRBJ2-2; unclear D gene. Germline CDR1 LNHDA, CDR2 SQIVND (reference sequence). The CDR3 runs 18 residues. V was shortened by 2 bases and J by 0 bases, with 16 bases between the two germline ends. The CDR3 loop is CASSIRGVFDANTGELFF. The CDR3 DNA reads as TGTGCCAGTAGTATACGCGGAGTATTTGACGCGAACACCGGGGAGCTGTTTTTT.

The rearrangement uses TRBV14 and TRBJ2-3, with 10 bases identical to TRBD1. Germline loops: CDR1 SGHDN, CDR2 FVKESK. V was pared by 3 bases and J by 6 bases, with 9 bases of the junction left unmatched. The CDR3 consists of 16 residues. The CDR3 coding sequence is TGTGCCAGCAGCCACCGGGACAGGGGTTTCATTGATACGCAGTATTTT. Translated, it gives CASSHRDRGFIDTQYF.

The chain combines TRBV7-8 with TRBJ2-7, with TRBD1 as a possible D gene (7 bases). This CDR3 has 13 residues. The ends were cut back, 6 bases at V and 7 bases at J, with 16 bases in the middle. Germline values: CDR1 SGHVS, CDR2 FQNEAQ. Here the CDR3 reads CASRRNPGGEQYF. Written as DNA, the CDR3 is TGTGCCAGCAGACGCAACCCAGGGGGGGAGCAGTACTTC. Filled out from reference TRBV7-8 and TRBJ2-7, the complete variable domain reads GAGVSQSPRYKVAKRGQDVALRCDPISGHVSLFWYQQALGQGPEFLTYFQNEAQLDKSGLPSDRFFAERPEGSVSTLKIQRTQQEDSAVYLCASRRNPGGEQYFGPGTRLTVT.

This clone turned up a few times. The V call is TRBV18, the J call TRBJ2-1; tentatively, D is TRBD2 (6 bases). The CDR3 loop spans 16 amino acids. Germline values: CDR1 KGHSH, CDR2 LQKENI. V lost 0 bases to trimming and J lost 1 base, with 10 bases between them. CDR3 bases: TGTGCCAGCTCACCACCGGCGGGAACTTCCTACAATGAGCAGTTCTTC. The encoded protein is CASSPPAGTSYNEQFF.

This clone was counted a single time. V is TRBV6-5 and J is TRBJ2-3; D possibly corresponds to TRBD2 (7 bases). V shed 4 bases and J shed 4 bases, with 18 bases lying between them. The CDR3 runs to 16 residues. CDR1 and CDR2 from the germline V gene are MNHEY and SVGAGI. The CDR3 nucleotides are TGTGCCAGCAGTTCCCTAAAGGGGGGGCTCTCAGATACGCAGTATTTT. This translates into CASSSLKGGLSDTQYF.

This sequence joins TRBV6-2 or TRBV6-3 and TRBJ2-3; possible D gene TRBD2, 7 bases. V shed 5 bases and J shed 6 bases, with 18 bases lying between them. From germline, CDR1 is MNHEY and CDR2 SVGEGT. This CDR3 is 15 amino acids long. The CDR3 here is CASSPQWGGRDTQYF. The CDR3 DNA reads TGTGCCAGCAGTCCCCAGTGGGGGGGCCGGGATACGCAGTATTTT.

The J gene is TRBJ2-1, the V gene TRBV6-1; TRBD1 agrees at 8 bases. Germline CDR1 and CDR2: MNHNS and SASEGT. The trim removed 2 bases at V and 8 bases at J, leaving 5 bases unmatched. The CDR3 runs 14 residues. CDR3 in amino acids: CASSESDRDHEQFF. CDR3 in DNA: TGTGCCAGCAGTGAATCGGACAGGGACCATGAGCAGTTCTTC.

This clone occurred once. V and J are TRBV28 and TRBJ1-2; no firm D call. V dropped 3 bases and J dropped 7 bases, with 18 bases sitting between them. Per the germline V gene, CDR1 is MDHEN and CDR2 is SYDVKM. This CDR3 has 15 residues. For the CDR3, the DNA is TGTGCCAGCAGTTTCGTAGGGTCAGGCCAACGTGGCTACACCTTC. Amino acid sequence: CASSFVGSGQRGYTF.

The chain combines TRBV19 with TRBJ1-5; D is perhaps TRBD1 (5 bases). The germline V gene encodes CDR1 LNHDA and CDR2 SQIVND (reference sequence). This CDR3 comprises 14 residues. The V gene lost 5 bases and the J gene lost 7 bases, with 15 bases spanning the gap. As DNA, the CDR3 is TGTGCCAGTAGTGTCAGGGAAGGAGGACAGCCCCAGCATTTT. It translates to CASSVREGGQPQHF.

The chain combines TRBV5-4 with TRBJ2-2, with TRBD2 matching over 12 bases. Germline V gene lookup returns CDR1 SGHNT and CDR2 YYREEE (reference sequence). The J segment lost 6 bases and the V segment lost 4 bases, leaving 1 base of the junction unmatched. The CDR3 consists of 14 residues. The chain's CDR3 is CASSASGGAGELFF. Here the CDR3 DNA reads TGTGCCAGCAGCGCTAGCGGGGGGGCCGGGGAGCTGTTTTTT. The full variable domain, completed using reference TRBV5-4 and TRBJ2-2, is ETGVTQSPTHLIKTRGQQVTLRCSSQSGHNTVSWYQQALGQGPQFIFQYYREEENGRGNFPPRFSGLQFPNYSSELNVNALELDDSALYLCASSASGGAGELFFGEGSRLTVL.

This chain uses TRBV6-6 with TRBJ2-7, with D perhaps assigned TRBD1 or TRBD2 (5 bases each). V was cut by 0 bases and J by 11 bases, with 17 bases left in between. CDR1 and CDR2 from the germline V gene are MNHNY and SVGAGI (reference sequence). The CDR3 is 14 amino acids. The CDR3 region has the DNA TGTGCCAGCAGTTACTCCCCCGGGGCTACGCGGGAGTACTTC. It encodes CASSYSPGATREYF.

The chain is built from TRBV6-5 and TRBJ2-5; D is uncertain. CDR1 is MNHEY and CDR2 is SVGAGI in the germline V gene. There are 14 residues in the CDR3. Trimming took 4 bases from V and 3 from J, leaving 12 bases between them. The CDR3 DNA reads as TGTGCCAGCAGTTTAAGGCGCATCGAAGAGACCCAGTACTTC. Its translation: CASSLRRIEETQYF.

V is TRBV28 and J is TRBJ2-7; 7 nucleotides line up with TRBD1. The CDR3 loop spans 12 amino acids. Losses at the gene ends were 7 bases for V and 4 bases for J; bases not matched to a gene: 4. Looked up from germline, CDR1 is MDHEN and CDR2 is SYDVKM. The CDR3, as DNA: TGTGCCAGCACCGCACAGGGGTACGAGCAGTACTTC. Protein product: CASTAQGYEQYF.

This chain links TRBV27 with TRBJ2-3; the D call may be TRBD1 or TRBD2 (5 bases each). V lost 6 bases to trimming and J lost 0 bases, with 16 bases between them. Germline values: CDR1 MNHEY, CDR2 SMNVEV (reference sequence). The CDR3 is made up of 16 amino acids. The CDR3 DNA is TGTGCCAGCAGATACCGACGGGACGCGAGCACAGATACGCAGTATTTT. This translates into CASRYRRDASTDTQYF.

The chain has TRBV6-5 and TRBJ1-3; D ambiguous. Germline CDR1 reads MNHEY; CDR2 reads SVGAGI. This CDR3 region has 15 residues. Trimming removed 5 bases at V and 0 bases at J, with 11 bases between. The CDR3 is CASSRTSSSGNTIYF. DNA of the CDR3: TGTGCCAGCAGTCGTACCTCGAGCTCTGGAAACACCATATATTTT.

The CDR3 DNA sequence: TGTGCCAGCAGTGACAAGACAGGGTTGGGCAATCAGCCCCAGCATTTT. This codes for CASSDKTGLGNQPQHF. V usage is TRBV6-1 and J usage is TRBJ1-5; TRBD1 agrees at 7 bases. There are 16 residues in the CDR3. Germline CDR1 is MNHNS and CDR2 is SASEGT. Unmatched junction bases numbered 7, after V lost 3 bases and J lost 2 bases.

This rearrangement joins TRBV10-3 to TRBJ1-5, with D maybe TRBD1 (6 bases). Germline V gene data show CDR1 as ENHRY and CDR2 as SYGVKD. V was pared by 5 bases and J by 5 bases, with 13 bases between. CDR3 length: 14 amino acids. CDR3: CAISKDRQYQPQHF. In DNA, the CDR3 is TGTGCCATCAGTAAGGACAGACAGTATCAGCCCCAGCATTTT.